Shown below are 26 T cell receptor beta chains from a single sample sequenced in a study of cytomegalovirus exposure and HLA in healthy donors. Both 60 Vbeta primers and 13 Jbeta primers went into the PCR. Repertoires were generated with immunoSEQ multiplex PCR, while TCRdb's copy carries only in-frame clones and drops some. Of tens of thousands of clones detected, over 65% appear once; the ten largest clones hold around 3.1%. The sample consisted of PBMCs. The origin of the receptors is a man in his fifties or sixties in good health and CMV-seropositive.

There are a few counts of this clone. The V gene is TRBV29-1, the J gene TRBJ2-7; D might be TRBD2 (5 bases). The CDR3 extends over 13 amino acids. V was clipped by 7 bases and J by 2 bases, with 15 bases between them. Germline V lookup: CDR1 SQVTM, CDR2 ANQGSEA. This CDR3 reads CSATTGVAYEQYF. In DNA form, the CDR3 reads TGCAGCGCCACCACCGGGGTGGCCTACGAGCAGTACTTC.

This chain links TRBV5-6 with TRBJ2-5; weak D call: TRBD1 (5 bases). This CDR3 region has 17 residues. Germline lookup yields CDR1 SGHDT and CDR2 YYEEEE. The V end lost 2 bases, the J end lost 1 base, and 18 bases lay between the germline ends. This chain's CDR3 is CASSLWAARAPQETQYF. The DNA for the CDR3 is TGTGCCAGCAGCTTATGGGCCGCCAGGGCACCCCAAGAGACCCAGTACTTC.

The chain recombines TRBV18 with TRBJ2-2; 10 positions agree with TRBD2. The CDR3 is 19 amino acids. V shed 2 bases and J 4 bases; nucleotides not matched to a gene: 13. The V gene's germline CDR1 is KGHSH and CDR2 LQKENI. CDR3 sequence reads: CASSPILAGVGLGTGELFF. The CDR3 nucleotides read TGTGCCAGCTCACCAATTCTAGCGGGAGTCGGCCTGGGCACCGGGGAGCTGTTTTTT.

The chain links TRBV30 to TRBJ1-2, with D maybe TRBD1 (6 bases). The CDR3 has 13 amino acids. The germline V gene encodes CDR1 GTSNPN and CDR2 SVGIG (reference sequence). V dropped 3 bases and J dropped 2 bases, with 10 bases sitting between them. The CDR3 DNA is TGTGCCTGGAGGACAGGTGGAAACTATGGCTACACCTTC. It codes for CAWRTGGNYGYTF.

The chain couples TRBV9 to TRBJ2-2; 15 nucleotides agree with TRBD2. The length of the CDR3 is 20 residues. J lost 4 bases, V lost 4 bases, and 14 bases had no gene match. Germline loops: CDR1 SGDLS, CDR2 YYNGEE. CDR3 nucleotide sequence: TGTGCCAGCAGCCCCAGTCCGGGACTAGCGGGAGGAAAGATCACCGGGGAGCTGTTTTTT. This codes for CASSPSPGLAGGKITGELFF.

The chain joins TRBV5-4 to TRBJ2-6; possibly TRBD2 for D (5 bases). V lost 2 bases, J lost 2 bases, and 11 bases lay in between. CDR1 and CDR2 from the germline V gene are SGHNT and YYREEE (reference sequence). The CDR3 totals 16 residues. Here the CDR3 reads CASSLFGSPGANVLTF. The CDR3 nucleotides read TGTGCCAGCAGCTTATTTGGGAGCCCTGGGGCCAACGTCCTGACTTTC.

The chain combines TRBV25-1 with TRBJ2-7, with D tentatively TRBD2 (6 bases). Trimming left V 8 bases short and J 3 bases short, with 17 bases between. From germline, CDR1 is MGHDK and CDR2 SYGVNS. CDR3 length: 14 residues. CDR3 nucleotides: TGTGCCAGCCAGCCCCCGGGACTGCTCTACGAGCAGTACTTC. This translates into CASQPPGLLYEQYF.

This clone has more than one count but fewer than ten. This sequence joins TRBV11-2 and TRBJ2-3; 10 bases map to TRBD2. CDR3 length: 18 residues. Germline V lookup: CDR1 SGHAT, CDR2 FQNNGV. The V and J ends lost 7 bases and 1 base, in that order; junction bases with no gene match: 14. CDR3 bases: TGTGCCAGCACCCCACCTGGAGGAAGCGGGAGGGGCACAGATACGCAGTATTTT. Encoded protein: CASTPPGGSGRGTDTQYF.

In this sample, this clone turned up once. The rearrangement joins TRBV12-5 to TRBJ2-5; 7 bases are shared with TRBD1. Germline V CDR1 and CDR2: LGHNT, FRNRAP. This CDR3 comprises 16 residues. J was trimmed by 2 bases and V by 7 bases; bases with no gene match: 13. The CDR3 DNA is TGTGCTAGTGCCCTGGTCCCCTCGACAGGGCAAGAGACCCAGTACTTC. This codes for CASALVPSTGQETQYF.

The rearrangement links TRBV29-1 to TRBJ2-3; 8 nucleotides agree with TRBD2. With V trimmed by 5 bases and J by 4 bases, 5 bases remained unmatched. This CDR3 has 13 amino acids. In germline, CDR1 is SQVTM, CDR2 ANQGSEA. This CDR3 is CSVKAGEADTQYF. The CDR3, as DNA: TGCAGCGTTAAAGCGGGAGAGGCAGATACGCAGTATTTT.

This rearrangement joins TRBV11-2 to TRBJ2-1; maybe TRBD1 (5 bases). The CDR3 totals 14 residues. The V gene lost 1 base and the J gene lost 9 bases, with 13 bases spanning the gap. Germline lookup yields CDR1 SGHAT and CDR2 FQNNGV. The CDR3 sequence is CASSLGGLWGEQFF. In DNA, the CDR3 is TGTGCCAGCAGCTTAGGGGGCCTCTGGGGTGAGCAGTTCTTC.

This clone is a singleton in its sample. The chain has TRBV5-6 and TRBJ2-5; tentatively, D is TRBD2 (6 bases). The germline V gene has CDR1 SGHDT and CDR2 YYEEEE. CDR3 length: 13 residues. The ends were cut back, 6 bases at V and 4 bases at J, with 13 bases in the middle. CDR3 nucleotides: TGTGCCAGCACCATACTGGGGGGAGAGACCCAGTACTTC. It codes for CASTILGGETQYF. The full variable domain, its missing parts supplied by reference TRBV5-6 and TRBJ2-5, is DAGVTQSPTHLIKTRGQQVTLRCSPKSGHDTVSWYQQALGQGPQFIFQYYEEEERQRGNFPDRFSGHQFPNYSSELNVNALLLGDSALYLCASTILGGETQYFGPGTRLLVL.

This clone was counted a few times. The chain carries TRBV4-1 and TRBJ1-2; D possibly corresponds to TRBD1 (5 bases). Germline CDR1 and CDR2: MGHRA and YSYEKL. V was cut by 0 bases and J by 7 bases, with 18 bases left in between. This CDR3 contains 16 residues. In nucleotides, the CDR3 is TGCGCCAGCAGCCAAGACGAGCAGGGAGGAATAGGTGGCTACACCTTC. Amino acid sequence: CASSQDEQGGIGGYTF.

The genes are TRBV6-4 and TRBJ2-3, with 7 bases that match TRBD2. Germline assignment: CDR1 MRHNA and CDR2 SNTAGT. This CDR3 has 16 amino acids. The trim removed 4 bases at V and 0 bases at J, leaving 7 bases unmatched. CDR3 in amino acids: CASSAGPSGSTDTQYF. CDR3 bases: TGTGCCAGCAGTGCGGGTCCTAGCGGTAGCACAGATACGCAGTATTTT.

The genes are TRBV2 and TRBJ1-1; 7 bases agree with TRBD1. Germline V gene sequence: CDR1 SNHLY, CDR2 FYNNEI. The V gene end was trimmed by 4 bases and the J gene end by 4 bases; junction bases not matched to a gene: 3. The CDR3 totals 13 residues. CDR3 sequence: CASSGQGSTEAFF. CDR3 nucleotide sequence: TGTGCCAGCAGTGGACAGGGAAGCACTGAAGCTTTCTTT.

CDR3 nucleotide sequence: TGTGCCTGGGGGGGGACTTCAGCTAGCACAGATACGCAGTATTTT. Amino acid sequence: CAWGGTSASTDTQYF. V is TRBV30 and J is TRBJ2-3, with D perhaps matching TRBD2 (6 bases). CDR3 length: 15 residues. Looked up from germline, CDR1 is GTSNPN and CDR2 is SVGIG (reference sequence). Trimming took 5 bases from V and 0 from J, leaving 15 bases between them. The whole variable domain, remainder taken from reference TRBV30 and TRBJ2-3, is SQTIHQWPATLVQPVGSPLSLECTVEGTSNPNLYWYRQAAGRGLQLLFYSVGIGQISSEVPQNLSASRPQDRQFILSSKKLLLSDSGFYLCAWGGTSASTDTQYFGPGTRLTVL.

This clone was picked up one time. The chain recombines TRBV10-3 with TRBJ2-7, with TRBD1 as a possible D gene (5 bases). The CDR3 totals 15 residues. Looked up from germline, CDR1 is ENHRY and CDR2 is SYGVKD. Trimming took 0 bases from V and 3 from J, leaving 12 bases between them. CDR3 loop: CAISESQAINYEQYF. The CDR3 bases are TGTGCCATCAGTGAGTCACAGGCCATAAACTACGAGCAGTACTTC.

The rearrangement uses TRBV28 and TRBJ1-1; D ambiguous. Germline V gives CDR1 MDHEN, CDR2 SYDVKM. The CDR3 is made up of 13 amino acids. Between the trimmed V and J ends, which lost 3 bases and 4 bases, there was a span of 9 bases. CDR3 nucleotides: TGTGCCAGCAGTTTCGCAATGGCCACTGAAGCTTTCTTT. Amino acids: CASSFAMATEAFF.

The genes are TRBV11-3 and TRBJ2-7; 8 bases are shared with TRBD2. V shed 5 bases and J 5 bases; nucleotides not matched to a gene: 17. The CDR3 is 17 residues long. The germline V gene encodes CDR1 SGHNT and CDR2 YENEEA. The CDR3 sequence: CASSRVGGAGVFDEQYF. CDR3 coding DNA: TGTGCCAGCAGCCGCGTCGGGGGAGCGGGAGTGTTCGACGAGCAGTACTTC.

The chain employs TRBV7-3 and TRBJ2-5; D is undetermined. The CDR3 length is 13 residues. Trimming took off 6 bases at V and 2 bases at J, with 10 bases between the two ends. Germline V gene sequence: CDR1 SGHTA, CDR2 FQGTGA. The CDR3 here is CASRAQNQETQYF. The DNA for the CDR3 is TGTGCCAGCAGGGCACAGAATCAAGAGACCCAGTACTTC.

This chain links TRBV4-1 with TRBJ2-2, with TRBD2 identical over 8 bases. Germline values: CDR1 MGHRA, CDR2 YSYEKL. Losses at the gene ends were 3 bases for V and 3 bases for J; bases not matched to a gene: 9. The CDR3 loop spans 17 amino acids. The CDR3 here is CASSHEPGLGHTGELFF. The CDR3 coding sequence is TGCGCCAGCAGCCATGAACCGGGACTAGGGCACACCGGGGAGCTGTTTTTT.

This clone has just one count. The gene calls are TRBV5-4 and TRBJ2-1, with D hard to call. The V and J ends lost 3 bases and 7 bases respectively, with 20 bases between them. This CDR3 comprises 16 residues. CDR1 is SGHNT and CDR2 is YYREEE in the germline V gene (reference sequence). CDR3 region: CASSSLLQSRGNEQFF. CDR3 bases: TGTGCCAGCAGCTCACTTCTCCAATCCCGAGGAAATGAGCAGTTCTTC.

This clone was observed a few times. This chain uses TRBV5-1 with TRBJ1-6, with 9 nucleotides matching TRBD1. V lost 4 bases and J lost 8; bases outside the gene matches: 7. This CDR3 is 15 amino acids long. Germline V gives CDR1 SGHRS, CDR2 YFSETQ. In nucleotides, the CDR3 is TGCGCCAGCAGCCTGACAGACAGGGGGTATTCACCCCTCCACTTT. It translates to CASSLTDRGYSPLHF.

This clone was counted a single time. CDR3 protein: CASSLEYGNEQFF. The CDR3 DNA reads as TGTGCCAGCAGCTTGGAATACGGCAATGAGCAGTTCTTC. This rearrangement joins TRBV5-4 to TRBJ2-1; no reliable D call. Germline V gives CDR1 SGHNT, CDR2 YYREEE (reference sequence). V was shortened by 0 bases and J by 6 bases, with 7 bases between the two germline ends. The CDR3 extends over 13 amino acids.

CDR3 in DNA: TGCGCCAGCAGCCAAGTTAAGGGACTAGCAGGCACAGATACGCAGTATTTT. As protein: CASSQVKGLAGTDTQYF. This chain uses TRBV4-1 with TRBJ2-3, with 9 bases matching TRBD2. Trimming at V came to 1 base and at J to 1 base, leaving 6 bases not matched to a gene. Germline CDR1 reads MGHRA; CDR2 reads YSYEKL. This CDR3 has 17 residues.

The chain couples TRBV5-6 to TRBJ1-2, with D possibly matching TRBD1 (6 bases). The CDR3 runs 13 residues. The ends were cut back, 2 bases at V and 4 bases at J, with 9 bases in the middle. Germline V gene lookup returns CDR1 SGHDT and CDR2 YYEEEE. CDR3 DNA: TGTGCCAGCAGCTTCGGACAGTCCTATGGCTACACCTTC. Residues: CASSFGQSYGYTF.